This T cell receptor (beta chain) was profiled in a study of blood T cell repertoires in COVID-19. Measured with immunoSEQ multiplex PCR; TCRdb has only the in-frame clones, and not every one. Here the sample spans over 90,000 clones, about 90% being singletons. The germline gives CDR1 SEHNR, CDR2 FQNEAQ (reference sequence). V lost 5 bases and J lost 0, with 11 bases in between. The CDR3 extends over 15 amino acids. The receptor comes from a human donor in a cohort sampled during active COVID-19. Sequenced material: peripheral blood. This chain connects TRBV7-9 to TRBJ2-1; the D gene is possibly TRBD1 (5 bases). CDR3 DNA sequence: TGTGCCAGCAGCCTTGGACACGGCTCCTACAATGAGCAGTTCTTC. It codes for CASSLGHGSYNEQFF.